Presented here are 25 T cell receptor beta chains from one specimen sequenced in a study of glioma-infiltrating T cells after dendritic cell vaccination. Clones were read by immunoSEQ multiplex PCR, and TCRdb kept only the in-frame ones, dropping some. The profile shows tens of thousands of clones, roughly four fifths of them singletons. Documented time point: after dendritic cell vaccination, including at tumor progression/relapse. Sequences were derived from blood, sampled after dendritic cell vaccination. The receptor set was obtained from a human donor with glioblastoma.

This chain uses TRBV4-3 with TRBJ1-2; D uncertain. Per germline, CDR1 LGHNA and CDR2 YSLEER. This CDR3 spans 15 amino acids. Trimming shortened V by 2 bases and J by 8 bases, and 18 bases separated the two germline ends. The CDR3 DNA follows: TGCGCCAGCAGCCAAAATAGTCTGGAGGAGGGCGGCTACACCTTC. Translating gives CASSQNSLEEGGYTF.

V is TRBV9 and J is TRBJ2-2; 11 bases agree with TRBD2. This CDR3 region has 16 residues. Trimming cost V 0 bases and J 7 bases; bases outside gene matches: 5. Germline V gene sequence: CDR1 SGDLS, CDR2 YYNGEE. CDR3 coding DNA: TGTGCCAGCAGCGTAGGACTAGCGGGGCGGGACGGGGAGCTGTTTTTT. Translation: CASSVGLAGRDGELFF.

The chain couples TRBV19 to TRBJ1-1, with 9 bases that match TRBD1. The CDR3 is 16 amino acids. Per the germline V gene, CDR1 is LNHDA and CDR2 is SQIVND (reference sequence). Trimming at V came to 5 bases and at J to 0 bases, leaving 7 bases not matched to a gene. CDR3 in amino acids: CASSLGTGMMNTEAFF. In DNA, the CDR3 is TGTGCCAGTAGTCTCGGGACAGGGATGATGAACACTGAAGCTTTCTTT. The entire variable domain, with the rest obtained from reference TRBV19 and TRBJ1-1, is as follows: DGGITQSPKYLFRKEGQNVTLSCEQNLNHDAMYWYRQDPGQGLRLIYYSQIVNDFQKGDIAEGYSVSREKKESFPLTVTSAQKNPTAFYLCASSLGTGMMNTEAFFGQGTRLTVV.

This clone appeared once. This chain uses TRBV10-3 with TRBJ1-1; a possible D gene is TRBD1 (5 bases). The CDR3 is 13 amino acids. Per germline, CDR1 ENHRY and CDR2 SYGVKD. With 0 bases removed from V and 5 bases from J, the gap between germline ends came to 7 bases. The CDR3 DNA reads TGTGCCATCAGTGAGTCGACAGTTACTGAAGCTTTCTTT. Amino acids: CAISESTVTEAFF.

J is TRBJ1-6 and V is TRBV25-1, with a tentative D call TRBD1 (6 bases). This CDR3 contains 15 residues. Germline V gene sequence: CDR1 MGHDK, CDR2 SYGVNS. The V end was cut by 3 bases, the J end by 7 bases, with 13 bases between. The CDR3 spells CASSDSTGRNSPLHF. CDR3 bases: TGTGCCAGCAGTGACTCCACAGGGCGAAATTCACCCCTCCACTTT. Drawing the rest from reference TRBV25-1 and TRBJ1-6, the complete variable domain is EADIYQTPRYLVIGTGKKITLECSQTMGHDKMYWYQQDPGMELHLIHYSYGVNSTEKGDLSSESTVSRIRTEHFPLTLESARPSHTSQYLCASSDSTGRNSPLHFGNGTRLTVT.

The chain's CDR3 is CAISETGTGIYGYTF. In nucleotides, the CDR3 is TGTGCCATCAGTGAGACCGGGACAGGGATCTATGGCTACACCTTC. The genes are TRBV10-3 and TRBJ1-2, with 9 positions matching TRBD1. This CDR3 has 15 amino acids. The ends lost 2 bases at V and 4 bases at J; junction bases unmatched: 5. Germline loops: CDR1 ENHRY, CDR2 SYGVKD.

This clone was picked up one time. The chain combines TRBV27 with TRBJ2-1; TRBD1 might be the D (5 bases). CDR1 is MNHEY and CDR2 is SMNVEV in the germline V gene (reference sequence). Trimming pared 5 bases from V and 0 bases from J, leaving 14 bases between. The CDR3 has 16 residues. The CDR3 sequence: CASSPDTFGSYNEQFF. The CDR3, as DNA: TGTGCCAGCAGTCCGGACACCTTCGGCTCCTACAATGAGCAGTTCTTC.

The CDR3 sequence is CASSMLGLNPNEKLFF. CDR3 bases: TGTGCCAGTAGTATGCTTGGACTCAATCCTAATGAAAAACTGTTTTTT. The chain uses TRBV19 and TRBJ1-4; D uncertain. Trimming cost V 3 bases and J 3 bases, with 14 bases left between them. Per germline, CDR1 LNHDA and CDR2 SQIVND (reference sequence). The CDR3 loop spans 16 amino acids.

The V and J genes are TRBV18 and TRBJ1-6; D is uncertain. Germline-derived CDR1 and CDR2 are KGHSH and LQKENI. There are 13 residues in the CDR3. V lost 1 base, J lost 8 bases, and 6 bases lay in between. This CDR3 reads CASSPRSDSPLHF. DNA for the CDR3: TGTGCCAGCTCACCACGATCAGATTCACCCCTCCACTTT. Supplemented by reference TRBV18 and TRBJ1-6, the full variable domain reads NAGVMQNPRHLVRRRGQEARLRCSPMKGHSHVYWYRQLPEEGLKFMVYLQKENIIDESGMPKERFSAEFPKEGPSILRIQQVVRGDSAAYFCASSPRSDSPLHFGNGTRLTVT.

The CDR3 DNA reads as TGTGCCAGCAGCCCGGGAGAGAATAATGAAAAACTGTTTTTT. Its translation: CASSPGENNEKLFF. The V gene is TRBV7-9, the J gene TRBJ1-4; D is ambiguous. V was clipped by 5 bases and J by 4 bases, with 11 bases between them. This CDR3 has 14 residues. CDR1 and CDR2 (germline): SEHNR, FQNEAQ (reference sequence).

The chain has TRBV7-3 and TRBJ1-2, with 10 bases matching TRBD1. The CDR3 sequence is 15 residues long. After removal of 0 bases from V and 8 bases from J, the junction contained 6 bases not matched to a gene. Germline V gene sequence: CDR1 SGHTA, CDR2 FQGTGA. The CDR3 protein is CASSLTGQGMGGYTF. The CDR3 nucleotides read TGTGCCAGCAGCTTAACGGGACAGGGGATGGGGGGCTACACCTTC.

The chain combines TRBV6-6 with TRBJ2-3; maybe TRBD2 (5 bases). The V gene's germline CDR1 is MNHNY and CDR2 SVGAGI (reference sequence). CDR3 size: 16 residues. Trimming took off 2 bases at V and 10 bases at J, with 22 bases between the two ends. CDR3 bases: TGTGCCAGCAGTTACGCCCAAGAACCGACTACTTACCCGCAGTATTTT. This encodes CASSYAQEPTTYPQYF.

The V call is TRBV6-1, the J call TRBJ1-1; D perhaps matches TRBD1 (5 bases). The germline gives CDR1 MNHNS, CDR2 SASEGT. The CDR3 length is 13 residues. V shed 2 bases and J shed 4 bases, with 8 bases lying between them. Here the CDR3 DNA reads TGTGCCAGCAGTGAAATGGGGGGCACTGAAGCTTTCTTT. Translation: CASSEMGGTEAFF.

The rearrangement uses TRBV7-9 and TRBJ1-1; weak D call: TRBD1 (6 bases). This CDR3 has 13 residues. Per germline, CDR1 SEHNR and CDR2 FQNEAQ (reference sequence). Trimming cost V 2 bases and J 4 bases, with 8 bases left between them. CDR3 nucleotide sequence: TGTGCCAGCAGCTTACTAGGGGGCACTGAAGCTTTCTTT. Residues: CASSLLGGTEAFF.

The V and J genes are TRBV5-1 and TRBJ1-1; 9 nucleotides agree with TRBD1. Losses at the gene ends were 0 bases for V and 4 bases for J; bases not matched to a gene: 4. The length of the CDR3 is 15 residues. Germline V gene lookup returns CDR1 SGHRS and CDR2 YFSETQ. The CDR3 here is CASSLELTGGTEAFF. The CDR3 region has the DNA TGCGCCAGCAGCTTGGAACTGACAGGGGGCACTGAAGCTTTCTTT. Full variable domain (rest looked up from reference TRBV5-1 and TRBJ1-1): KAGVTQTPRYLIKTRGQQVTLSCSPISGHRSVSWYQQTPGQGLQFLFEYFSETQRNKGNFPGRFSGRQFSNSRSEMNVSTLELGDSALYLCASSLELTGGTEAFFGQGTRLTVV.

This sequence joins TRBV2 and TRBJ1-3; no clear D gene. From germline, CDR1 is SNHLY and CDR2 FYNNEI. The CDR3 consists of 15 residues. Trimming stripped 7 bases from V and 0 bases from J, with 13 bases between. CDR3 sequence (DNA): TGTGCCAGCACTACCTACGGTTACTCTGGAAACACCATATATTTT. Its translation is CASTTYGYSGNTIYF.

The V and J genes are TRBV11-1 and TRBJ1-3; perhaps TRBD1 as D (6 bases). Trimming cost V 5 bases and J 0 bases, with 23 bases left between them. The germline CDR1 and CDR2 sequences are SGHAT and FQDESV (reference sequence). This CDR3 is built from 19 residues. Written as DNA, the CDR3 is TGTGCCAGCAGCGAGGACTCAAACCGGGACACGAGCTCTGGAAACACCATATATTTT. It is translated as CASSEDSNRDTSSGNTIYF. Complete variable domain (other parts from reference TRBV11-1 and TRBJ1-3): EAEVAQSPRYKITEKSQAVAFWCDPISGHATLYWYRQILGQGPELLVQFQDESVVDDSQLPKDRFSAERLKGVDSTLKIQPAELGDSAMYLCASSEDSNRDTSSGNTIYFGEGSWLTVV.

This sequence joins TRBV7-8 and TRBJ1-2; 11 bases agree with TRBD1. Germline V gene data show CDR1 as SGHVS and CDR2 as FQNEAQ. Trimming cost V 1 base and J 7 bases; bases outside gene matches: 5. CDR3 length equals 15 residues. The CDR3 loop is CASSLVGQGAGGYTF. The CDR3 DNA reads TGTGCCAGCAGCTTAGTTGGACAGGGGGCCGGTGGCTACACCTTC.

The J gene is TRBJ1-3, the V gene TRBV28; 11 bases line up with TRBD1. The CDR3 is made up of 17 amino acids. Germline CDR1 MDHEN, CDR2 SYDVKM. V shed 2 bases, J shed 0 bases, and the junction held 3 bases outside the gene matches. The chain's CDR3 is CASSLPDRGLSGNTIYF. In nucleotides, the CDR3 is TGTGCCAGCAGTTTACCGGACAGGGGGCTCTCTGGAAACACCATATATTTT.

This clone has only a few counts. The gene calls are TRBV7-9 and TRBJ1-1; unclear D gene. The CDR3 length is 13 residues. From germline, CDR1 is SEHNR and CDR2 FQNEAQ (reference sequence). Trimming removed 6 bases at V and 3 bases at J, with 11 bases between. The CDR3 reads CASSYSLDTEAFF. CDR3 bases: TGTGCCAGCAGTTATAGCTTGGACACTGAAGCTTTCTTT.

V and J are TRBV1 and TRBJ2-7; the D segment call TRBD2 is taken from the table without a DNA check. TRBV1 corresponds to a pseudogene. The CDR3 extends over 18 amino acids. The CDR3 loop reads CTSSHRGLAGDRSYEQYF. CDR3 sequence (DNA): TGCACCAGCAGCCACCGAGGACTAGCGGGGGATCGCTCCTACGAGCAGTACTTC.

CDR3 DNA: TGTGCCAGCAGCGTTAGGACAGGGGGCACCACAGATACGCAGTATTTT. This encodes CASSVRTGGTTDTQYF. The gene calls are TRBV7-6 and TRBJ2-3, with 11 bases identical to TRBD1. This CDR3 spans 16 amino acids. The V and J ends lost 5 bases and 2 bases, in that order; junction bases with no gene match: 6. Germline assignment: CDR1 SGHVS and CDR2 FNYEAQ.

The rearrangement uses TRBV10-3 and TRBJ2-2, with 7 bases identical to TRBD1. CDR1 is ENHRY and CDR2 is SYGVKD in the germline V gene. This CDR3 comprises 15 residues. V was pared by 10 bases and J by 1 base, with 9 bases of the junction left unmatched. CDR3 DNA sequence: TGTGCCACCGCTAAGGACAGGTTGAACACCGGGGAGCTGTTTTTT. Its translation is CATAKDRLNTGELFF.

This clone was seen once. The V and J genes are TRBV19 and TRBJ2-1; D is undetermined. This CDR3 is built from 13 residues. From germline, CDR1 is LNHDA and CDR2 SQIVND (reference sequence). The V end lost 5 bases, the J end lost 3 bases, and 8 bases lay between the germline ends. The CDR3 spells CASSQTSYNEQFF. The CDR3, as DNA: TGTGCCAGTAGTCAAACCAGCTACAATGAGCAGTTCTTC.

The CDR3 loop reads CASSTGTVGGYTF. The CDR3 DNA reads as TGTGCCAGTAGCACCGGGACAGTGGGTGGCTACACCTTC. The chain couples TRBV19 to TRBJ1-2, with 7 bases identical to TRBD1. CDR3 length equals 13 residues. CDR1 and CDR2 (germline): LNHDA, SQIVND (reference sequence). V lost 6 bases to trimming and J lost 7 bases; unmatched junction nucleotides: 8.